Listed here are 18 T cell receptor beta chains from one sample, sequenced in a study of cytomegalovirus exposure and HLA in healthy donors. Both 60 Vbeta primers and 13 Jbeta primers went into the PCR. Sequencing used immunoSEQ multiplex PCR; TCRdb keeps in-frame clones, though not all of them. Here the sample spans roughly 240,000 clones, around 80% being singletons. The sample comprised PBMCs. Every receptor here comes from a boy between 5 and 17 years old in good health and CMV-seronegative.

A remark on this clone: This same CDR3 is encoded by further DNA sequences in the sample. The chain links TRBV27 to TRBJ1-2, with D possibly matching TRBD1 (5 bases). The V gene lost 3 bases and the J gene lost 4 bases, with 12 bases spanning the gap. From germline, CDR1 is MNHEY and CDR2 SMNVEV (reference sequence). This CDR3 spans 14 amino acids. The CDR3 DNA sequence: TGTGCCAGCAGTTTGAAGGGGCTAGGCTATGGCTACACCTTC. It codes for CASSLKGLGYGYTF.

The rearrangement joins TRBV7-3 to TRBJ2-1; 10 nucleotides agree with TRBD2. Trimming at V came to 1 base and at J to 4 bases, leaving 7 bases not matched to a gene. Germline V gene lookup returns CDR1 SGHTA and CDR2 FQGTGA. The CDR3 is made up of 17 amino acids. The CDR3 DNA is TGTGCCAGCAGCTTAAGGGCTAGCGGGGGCCAGTACAATGAGCAGTTCTTC. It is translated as CASSLRASGGQYNEQFF.

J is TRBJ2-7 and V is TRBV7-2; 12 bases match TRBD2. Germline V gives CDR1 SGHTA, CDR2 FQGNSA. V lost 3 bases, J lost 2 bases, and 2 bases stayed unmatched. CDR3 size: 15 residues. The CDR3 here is CASSFTSGGTYEQYF. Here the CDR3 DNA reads TGTGCCAGCAGCTTCACTAGCGGGGGGACCTACGAGCAGTACTTC.

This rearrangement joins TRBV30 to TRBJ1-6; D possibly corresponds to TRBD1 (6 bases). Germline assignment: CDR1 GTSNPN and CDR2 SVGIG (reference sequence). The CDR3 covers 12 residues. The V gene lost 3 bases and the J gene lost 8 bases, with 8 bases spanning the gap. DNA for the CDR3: TGTGCCTGGAGCCCAGGGGATTCACCCCTCCACTTT. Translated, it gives CAWSPGDSPLHF.

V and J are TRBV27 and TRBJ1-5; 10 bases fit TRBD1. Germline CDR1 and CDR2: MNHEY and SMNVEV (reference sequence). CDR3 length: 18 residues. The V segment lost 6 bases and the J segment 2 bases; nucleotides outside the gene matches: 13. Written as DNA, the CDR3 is TGTGCCAGCAGCCGGACCCAGGGACAGGGGACTGGCAATCAGCCCCAGCATTTT. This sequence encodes CASSRTQGQGTGNQPQHF.

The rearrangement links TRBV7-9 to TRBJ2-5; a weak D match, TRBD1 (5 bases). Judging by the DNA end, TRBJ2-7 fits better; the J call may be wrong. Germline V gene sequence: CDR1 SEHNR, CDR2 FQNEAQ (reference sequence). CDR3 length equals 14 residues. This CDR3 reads CASSLRGFPYEQYF. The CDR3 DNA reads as TGTGCCAGCAGCTTAAGGGGATTTCCCTACGAGCAGTACTTC.

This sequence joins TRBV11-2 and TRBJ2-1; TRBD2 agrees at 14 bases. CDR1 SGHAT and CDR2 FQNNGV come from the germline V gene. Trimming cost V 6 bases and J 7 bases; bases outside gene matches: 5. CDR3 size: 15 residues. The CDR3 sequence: CASRTTSGRVNEQFF. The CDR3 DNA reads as TGTGCCAGCAGAACGACTAGCGGGAGGGTGAATGAGCAGTTCTTC.

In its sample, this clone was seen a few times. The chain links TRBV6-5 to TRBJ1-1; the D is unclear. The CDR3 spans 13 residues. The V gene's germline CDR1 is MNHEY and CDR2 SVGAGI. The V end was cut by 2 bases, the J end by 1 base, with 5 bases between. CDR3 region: CASSYIENTEAFF. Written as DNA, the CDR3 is TGTGCCAGCAGTTACATAGAGAACACTGAAGCTTTCTTT.

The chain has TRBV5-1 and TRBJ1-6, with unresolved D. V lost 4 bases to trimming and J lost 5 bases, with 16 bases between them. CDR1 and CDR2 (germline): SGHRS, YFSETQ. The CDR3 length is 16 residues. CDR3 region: CASSPSSRADNSPLHF. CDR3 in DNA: TGCGCCAGCAGCCCATCCTCACGAGCTGATAATTCACCCCTCCACTTT.

CDR3 in amino acids: CASSGAYLTEAFF. The CDR3 DNA reads as TGTGCCAGCAGTGGGGCCTATCTGACTGAAGCTTTCTTT. The chain combines TRBV6-1 with TRBJ1-1; D gene unclear. The CDR3 has 13 amino acids. V dropped 4 bases and J dropped 5 bases, with 11 bases sitting between them. The germline V gene has CDR1 MNHNS and CDR2 SASEGT.

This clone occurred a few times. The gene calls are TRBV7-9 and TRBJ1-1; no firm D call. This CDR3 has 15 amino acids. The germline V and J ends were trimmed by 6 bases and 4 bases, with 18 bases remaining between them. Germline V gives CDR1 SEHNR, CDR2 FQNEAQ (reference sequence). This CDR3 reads CASRSPPSEVTEAFF. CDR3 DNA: TGTGCCAGCAGATCACCCCCCTCGGAGGTCACTGAAGCTTTCTTT.

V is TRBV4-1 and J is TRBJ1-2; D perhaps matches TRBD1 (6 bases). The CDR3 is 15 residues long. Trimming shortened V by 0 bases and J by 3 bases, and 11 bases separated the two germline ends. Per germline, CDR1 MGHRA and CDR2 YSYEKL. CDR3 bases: TGCGCCAGCAGCCAAGAGAGGACAGAGTACTATGGCTACACCTTC. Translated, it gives CASSQERTEYYGYTF.

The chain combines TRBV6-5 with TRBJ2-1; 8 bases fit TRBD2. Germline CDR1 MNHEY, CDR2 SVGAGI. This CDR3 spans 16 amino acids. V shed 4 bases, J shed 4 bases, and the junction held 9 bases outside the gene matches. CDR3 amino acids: CASSSPAGASYNEQFF. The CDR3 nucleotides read TGTGCCAGCAGTTCCCCAGCGGGAGCCTCTTACAATGAGCAGTTCTTC.

As DNA, the CDR3 is TGTGCCAGCTCAGGACGACAGGGTCATAATTCACCCCTCCACTTT. It is translated as CASSGRQGHNSPLHF. V usage is TRBV18 and J usage is TRBJ1-6; 7 bases match TRBD1. J was trimmed by 5 bases and V by 5 bases; bases with no gene match: 6. Germline values: CDR1 KGHSH, CDR2 LQKENI. The CDR3 is made up of 15 amino acids.

The CDR3 nucleotides are TGTGCCAGCAGCTTGGAGGGACAGGAAGATTCACCCCTCCACTTT. As protein: CASSLEGQEDSPLHF. The V call is TRBV5-7, the J call TRBJ1-6, with 8 positions matching TRBD1. TRBV5-7 is identified as an open reading frame with a role that is uncertain. The CDR3 has 15 residues. Trimming at V came to 0 bases and at J to 8 bases, leaving 4 bases not matched to a gene.

CDR3 sequence (DNA): TGTGCCAGTAGTAAAGGACACGCGAACACTGAAGCTTTCTTT. Its protein product is CASSKGHANTEAFF. The chain couples TRBV19 to TRBJ1-1; D is possibly TRBD1 (5 bases). This CDR3 is built from 14 residues. Germline lookup yields CDR1 LNHDA and CDR2 SQIVND (reference sequence). V was pared by 4 bases and J by 1 base, with 10 bases between.

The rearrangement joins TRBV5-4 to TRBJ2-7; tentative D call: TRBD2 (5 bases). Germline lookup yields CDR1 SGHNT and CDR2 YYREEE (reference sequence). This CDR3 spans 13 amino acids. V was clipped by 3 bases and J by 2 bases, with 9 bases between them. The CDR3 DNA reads TGTGCCAGCAGCTACCGGGGAGCCTACGAGCAGTACTTC. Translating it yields CASSYRGAYEQYF. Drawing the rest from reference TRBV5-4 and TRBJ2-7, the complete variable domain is ETGVTQSPTHLIKTRGQQVTLRCSSQSGHNTVSWYQQALGQGPQFIFQYYREEENGRGNFPPRFSGLQFPNYSSELNVNALELDDSALYLCASSYRGAYEQYFGPGTRLTVT.

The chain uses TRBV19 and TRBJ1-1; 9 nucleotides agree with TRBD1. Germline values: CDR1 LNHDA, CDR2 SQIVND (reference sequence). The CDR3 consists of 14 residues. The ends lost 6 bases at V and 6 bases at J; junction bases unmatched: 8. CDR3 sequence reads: CASSTGQGPPEAFF. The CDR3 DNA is TGTGCCAGTAGCACAGGACAGGGGCCGCCTGAAGCTTTCTTT.